The text below deals with one T cell receptor (beta chain). The sample comes from a study of blood T cell repertoires in COVID-19. Turning to the study itself: Material from acute and convalescent COVID-19 was sourced from the United States, Italy and Spain. Sample material is recorded as cDNA or gDNA derived from T cells, B-cell-depleted T cells, or PBMCs.

Germline CDR1 MNHEY, CDR2 SVGAGI. CDR3 length: 12 amino acids. V was clipped by 8 bases and J by 1 base, with 8 bases between them. Patients from Seattle were sampled longitudinally, starting during active infection. As originally analysed: Nucleated cell number was recorded as an estimate derived from reference gene primer amplification. The table came from immunoSEQ multiplex PCR; TCRdb's copy has only in-frame clones and leaves some out. From that table come the V and J calls and clone size; the DNA was used to work out D and trimming. This sample yields over 130,000 clones, of which around 84% are seen a single time; 8.5% to 9% belongs to the top ten.

Specimen: peripheral blood. The origin of this receptor is a man aged 30-40 years with COVID-19, enrolled during active disease. The chain has TRBV6-5 and TRBJ1-2, with a possible D match to TRBD1 (5 bases). The CDR3 DNA reads as TGTGCCAGCGTCAGGGATAACTATGGCTACACCTTC. This codes for CASVRDNYGYTF.